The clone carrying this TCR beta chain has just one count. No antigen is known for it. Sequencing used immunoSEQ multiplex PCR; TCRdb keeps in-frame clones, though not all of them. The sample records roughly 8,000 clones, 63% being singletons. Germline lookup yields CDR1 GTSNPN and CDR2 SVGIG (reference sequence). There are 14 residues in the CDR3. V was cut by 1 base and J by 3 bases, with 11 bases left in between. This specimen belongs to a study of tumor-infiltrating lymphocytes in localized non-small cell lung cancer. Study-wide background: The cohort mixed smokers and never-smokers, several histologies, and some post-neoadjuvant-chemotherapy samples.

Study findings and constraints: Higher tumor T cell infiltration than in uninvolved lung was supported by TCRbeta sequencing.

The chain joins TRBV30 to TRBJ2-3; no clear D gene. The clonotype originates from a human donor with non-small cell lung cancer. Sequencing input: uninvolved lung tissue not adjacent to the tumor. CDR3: CAWSGPTFTDTQYF. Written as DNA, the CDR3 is TGTGCCTGGAGTGGTCCGACTTTTACAGATACGCAGTATTTT.